Below are 9 T cell receptor beta chains sequenced from a single sample in a study of beta chain features in type 1 diabetes. The investigators reverse transcribed all of the isolated RNA, so they sequenced expressed TCRB transcripts. Clones were read by immunoSEQ multiplex PCR, and TCRdb kept only the in-frame ones, dropping some. The sample shows under 400,000 clones, around a fifth of them seen only once. Specimen: naive CD4+ T cells from blood. The source of these receptors is a woman in her late teens or twenties in good health.

Turning to this clone: A read error may account for a junction end that differs from germline. The chain couples TRBV18 to TRBJ2-1; TRBD1 aligns across 9 bases. The germline gives CDR1 KGHSH, CDR2 LQKENI. CDR3 length: 18 amino acids. This CDR3 is CASSLNRGTGNSHNEQFF. CDR3 coding DNA: TGTGCCAGCTCCCTCAACCGGGGGACAGGGAACTCCCACAATGAGCAGTTCTTC.

The chain uses TRBV4-1 and TRBJ2-3; 10 nucleotides line up with TRBD2. The CDR3 extends over 15 amino acids. Germline CDR1 is MGHRA and CDR2 is YSYEKL. The V segment lost 5 bases and the J segment 2 bases; nucleotides outside the gene matches: 4. CDR3 sequence (DNA): TGCGCCAGCAGCTCTAGCGGGGGAATCACAGATACGCAGTATTTT. Its translation: CASSSSGGITDTQYF.

In its sample, this clone was seen a few times. The chain employs TRBV7-2 and TRBJ1-2, with D uncertain. Per germline, CDR1 SGHTA and CDR2 FQGNSA. V lost 1 base and J 6 bases, leaving 21 bases between the germline ends. The length of the CDR3 is 17 residues. This chain's CDR3 is CASSLGSREWVTHGYTF. In DNA form, the CDR3 reads TGTGCCAGCAGCTTAGGGTCCCGGGAATGGGTCACCCATGGCTACACCTTC.

This clone was observed a handful of times. The DNA for the CDR3 is TGTGCCAGCAGCTTGAGCGGGGCGAAGAATGAGCAGTTCTTC. This gives the protein CASSLSGAKNEQFF. The chain combines TRBV7-9 with TRBJ2-1, with 7 bases aligning to TRBD2. Germline CDR1 and CDR2: SEHNR and FQNEAQ (reference sequence). V lost 3 bases, J lost 7 bases, and 6 bases stayed unmatched. CDR3 size: 14 residues.

This clone was detected a few times. The rearrangement links TRBV11-2 to TRBJ2-3; 8 bases agree with TRBD2. Germline loops: CDR1 SGHAT, CDR2 FQNNGV. CDR3 length equals 16 residues. V lost 5 bases to trimming and J lost 1 base; unmatched junction nucleotides: 8. CDR3 DNA sequence: TGTGCCAGCAGCCCTCTCCGCGGGGGGCGCACAGATACGCAGTATTTT. It yields the protein CASSPLRGGRTDTQYF. The full variable domain, rest sourced from reference TRBV11-2 and TRBJ2-3, is EAGVAQSPRYKIIEKRQSVAFWCNPISGHATLYWYQQILGQGPKLLIQFQNNGVVDDSQLPKDRFSAERLKGVDSTLKIQPAKLEDSAVYLCASSPLRGGRTDTQYFGPGTRLTVL.

The CDR3 coding sequence is TGCGCCAGCAGCTCTGACGTTGACAGCTACGAGCAGTACTTC. Translated, it gives CASSSDVDSYEQYF. V usage is TRBV5-1 and J usage is TRBJ2-7; a weak D match, TRBD1 (5 bases). The CDR3 runs to 14 residues. Germline V CDR1 and CDR2: SGHRS, YFSETQ. The V and J ends lost 3 bases and 3 bases respectively, with 13 bases between them.

V gene TRBV5-4 combines with J gene TRBJ1-2, with 12 nucleotides matching TRBD1. The CDR3 sequence is 14 residues long. Germline lookup yields CDR1 SGHNT and CDR2 YYREEE (reference sequence). V trimming: 7 bases; J trimming: 2 bases; junction bases outside the gene matches: 3. The CDR3 DNA reads TGTGCCAGCTCGGGACAGGGGGCGAACTATGGCTACACCTTC. It encodes CASSGQGANYGYTF.

The J gene is TRBJ1-5, the V gene TRBV5-1; D gene ambiguous. V lost 0 bases, J lost 5 bases, and 6 bases lay in between. The CDR3 extends over 13 amino acids. Germline CDR1 reads SGHRS; CDR2 reads YFSETQ. The CDR3 nucleotides read TGCGCCAGCAGCTTGGAAGAGGATCAGCCCCAGCATTTT. It is translated as CASSLEEDQPQHF.

This clone showed up just a few times. The gene calls are TRBV6-6 and TRBJ1-1; D remains unclear. The CDR3 sequence is 14 residues long. From germline, CDR1 is MNHNY and CDR2 SVGAGI (reference sequence). Trimming stripped 2 bases from V and 1 base from J, with 8 bases between. In nucleotides, the CDR3 is TGTGCCAGCAGTTACCTTGACTCGAACACTGAAGCTTTCTTT. It yields the protein CASSYLDSNTEAFF.